This T cell receptor (beta chain) was recovered during a study of blood T cell repertoires in COVID-19. Study-level background: PBMCs, B-cell-depleted T cells, or T cells provided the cDNA or gDNA that made up the material.

CDR1 and CDR2 (germline): SGHNT, YYREEE (reference sequence). V was cut by 4 bases and J by 4 bases, with 3 bases left in between. The CDR3 has 11 amino acids. Repertoires were generated with immunoSEQ multiplex PCR, while TCRdb's copy carries only in-frame clones and drops some. This sample has a few hundred thousand clones; nearly 90% occur once, and the top ten carry 1.7%. The chain employs TRBV5-4 and TRBJ2-1; D is uncertain. Sequenced sample: PBMCs or T cells enriched from blood (not recorded which). The source is a woman under 30 with acute COVID-19. The CDR3 loop reads CASSQYNEQFF. The CDR3 nucleotides are TGTGCCAGCAGCCAGTACAATGAGCAGTTCTTC.